The 19 T cell receptor beta chains reported below all come from one sample, sequenced in a study of blood T cell repertoires in COVID-19. Here immunoSEQ multiplex PCR was the method, and the copy in TCRdb shows in-frame clones only, minus some. The data show 200,000 to 250,000 clones, approximately 90% seen once. Sequencing used peripheral blood. The receptors stem from a young woman who had recovered from COVID-19.

The V gene is TRBV6-4, the J gene TRBJ2-3, with TRBD2 identical over 12 bases. The CDR3 is 17 residues long. V lost 0 bases and J lost 1; bases outside the gene matches: 2. Germline CDR1 and CDR2: MRHNA and SNTAGT. CDR3 sequence reads: CASSDSTSGSGTDTQYF. The CDR3 DNA follows: TGTGCCAGCAGTGACTCGACTAGCGGGAGTGGCACAGATACGCAGTATTTT.

The chain combines TRBV29-1 with TRBJ1-1; TRBD1 aligns across 8 bases. The ends lost 8 bases at V and 2 bases at J; junction bases unmatched: 13. The CDR3 is 15 amino acids. CDR1 SQVTM and CDR2 ANQGSEA come from the germline V gene. CDR3 sequence: CSIRGAGGVNTEAFF. The CDR3 DNA reads TGCAGCATAAGGGGGGCAGGGGGCGTCAACACTGAAGCTTTCTTT.

This clone was seen just once. This chain connects TRBV29-1 to TRBJ1-1; D is uncertain. Germline CDR1 and CDR2: SQVTM and ANQGSEA. CDR3 length: 11 residues. V was trimmed by 6 bases and J by 1 base, leaving 6 bases between them. The CDR3 nucleotides are TGCAGCGTCTTAAAGAACACTGAAGCTTTCTTT. Its protein product is CSVLKNTEAFF.

This clone was detected a few times. This chain uses TRBV5-4 with TRBJ2-2, with 7 bases lining up with TRBD1. With V trimmed by 5 bases and J by 1 base, 8 bases remained unmatched. The CDR3 length is 16 residues. From germline, CDR1 is SGHNT and CDR2 YYREEE (reference sequence). CDR3 in DNA: TGTGCCAGCAGGCGAACAGGGGTGAGGAACACCGGGGAGCTGTTTTTT. This translates into CASRRTGVRNTGELFF.

This clone has more than one count but fewer than ten. CDR3 in amino acids: CASSLSGTGRGGELFF. The DNA of the CDR3 is TGTGCCAGCAGTTTATCCGGGACAGGCCGGGGCGGGGAGCTGTTTTTT. The chain employs TRBV28 and TRBJ2-2; 8 nucleotides agree with TRBD1. Germline CDR1 MDHEN, CDR2 SYDVKM. V dropped 1 base and J dropped 7; count of bases not matched to a gene: 8. The CDR3 extends over 16 amino acids. Full variable domain (missing parts from reference TRBV28 and TRBJ2-2): DVKVTQSSRYLVKRTGEKVFLECVQDMDHENMFWYRQDPGLGLRLIYFSYDVKMKEKGDIPEGYSVSREKKERFSLILESASTNQTSMYLCASSLSGTGRGGELFFGEGSRLTVL.

This chain joins TRBV29-1 and TRBJ2-1; 7 bases fit TRBD2. The CDR3 extends over 17 amino acids. The V gene end was trimmed by 3 bases and the J gene end by 4 bases; junction bases not matched to a gene: 15. Germline lookup yields CDR1 SQVTM and CDR2 ANQGSEA. For the CDR3, the DNA is TGCAGCGTTGAGTCTAGCGGAGGGATCGGCAGATACAATGAGCAGTTCTTC. As protein: CSVESSGGIGRYNEQFF.

The sample holds many counts of this clone. V is TRBV25-1 and J is TRBJ1-1, with 9 bases that match TRBD1. V shed 8 bases, J shed 5 bases, and the junction held 9 bases outside the gene matches. This CDR3 comprises 14 residues. Germline V gene lookup returns CDR1 MGHDK and CDR2 SYGVNS. The DNA for the CDR3 is TGTGCCAGCTCAGCGGGGACAGGGCGTACTGAAGCTTTCTTT. Translation gives CASSAGTGRTEAFF. Together with reference TRBV25-1 and TRBJ1-1, the CDR3 gives the full variable domain: EADIYQTPRYLVIGTGKKITLECSQTMGHDKMYWYQQDPGMELHLIHYSYGVNSTEKGDLSSESTVSRIRTEHFPLTLESARPSHTSQYLCASSAGTGRTEAFFGQGTRLTVV.

V and J are TRBV6-5 and TRBJ2-1; no reliable D call. CDR1 and CDR2 (germline): MNHEY, SVGAGI. CDR3 length: 15 residues. V lost 2 bases, J lost 2 bases, and 10 bases lay in between. CDR3 coding DNA: TGTGCCAGCAGTTACGTCATGGGCACCTACAATGAGCAGTTCTTC. Translation gives CASSYVMGTYNEQFF.

The chain links TRBV3-1 (or the pseudogene TRBV3-2) to TRBJ1-4; TRBD1 is a possible D gene (6 bases). CDR3 length: 13 residues. Germline V gene data show CDR1 as LGHDT and CDR2 as YNNKEL (reference sequence). V lost 2 bases to trimming and J lost 6 bases, with 7 bases between them. CDR3 bases: TGTGCCAGCAGCCAACAGGGGTATGAAAAACTGTTTTTT. It is translated as CASSQQGYEKLFF.

This chain connects TRBV6-1 to TRBJ2-1, with TRBD2 identical over 9 bases. This CDR3 region has 16 residues. Germline values: CDR1 MNHNS, CDR2 SASEGT. The V and J ends lost 3 bases and 4 bases, in that order; junction bases with no gene match: 7. CDR3 nucleotide sequence: TGTGCCAGCAGTGACGTAGCGGGAGTGAGGTACAATGAGCAGTTCTTC. Its translation is CASSDVAGVRYNEQFF.

V usage is TRBV6-2 or TRBV6-3 and J usage is TRBJ1-2; D possibly corresponds to TRBD1 (5 bases). The ends were cut back, 4 bases at V and 4 bases at J, with 19 bases in the middle. The CDR3 length is 16 residues. Germline values: CDR1 MNHEY, CDR2 SVGEGT. The CDR3: CASSSATRQPPYGYTF. Written as DNA, the CDR3 is TGTGCCAGCAGTTCCGCGACGCGACAGCCACCCTATGGCTACACCTTC.

The chain employs TRBV11-1 and TRBJ2-7; D is unclear. Trimming left V 3 bases short and J 2 bases short, with 11 bases between. Germline CDR1 is SGHAT and CDR2 is FQDESV (reference sequence). This CDR3 contains 14 residues. The CDR3 nucleotides read TGTGCCAGCAGCTTTTCGACGGAGACCTACGAGCAGTACTTC. It codes for CASSFSTETYEQYF.

The gene calls are TRBV9 and TRBJ2-2; 8 nucleotides line up with TRBD1. From germline, CDR1 is SGDLS and CDR2 YYNGEE. Losses at the gene ends were 6 bases for V and 4 bases for J; bases not matched to a gene: 8. This CDR3 has 15 residues. DNA of the CDR3: TGTGCCAGCACCTTCTCAGGGGGCGGCACCGGGGAGCTGTTTTTT. As protein: CASTFSGGGTGELFF.

The chain links TRBV5-1 to TRBJ2-7; possibly TRBD2 for D (5 bases). V lost 0 bases and J lost 4, with 14 bases in between. Germline CDR1 and CDR2: SGHRS and YFSETQ. The CDR3 sequence is 15 residues long. The CDR3 spells CASSLAVGVVYEQYF. The CDR3 nucleotides read TGCGCCAGCAGCTTGGCCGTCGGGGTGGTGTACGAGCAGTACTTC. Looking up the rest from reference TRBV5-1 and TRBJ2-7 gives the full variable domain: KAGVTQTPRYLIKTRGQQVTLSCSPISGHRSVSWYQQTPGQGLQFLFEYFSETQRNKGNFPGRFSGRQFSNSRSEMNVSTLELGDSALYLCASSLAVGVVYEQYFGPGTRLTVT.

This clone came up a few times. The chain combines TRBV11-2 with TRBJ1-1; TRBD1 matches at 7 bases. Germline V gene sequence: CDR1 SGHAT, CDR2 FQNNGV. V trimming: 5 bases; J trimming: 8 bases; junction bases outside the gene matches: 8. There are 13 residues in the CDR3. The CDR3 loop reads CASSVTGLSEAFF. DNA of the CDR3: TGTGCCAGCAGCGTGACAGGGTTGTCGGAAGCTTTCTTT.

J is TRBJ1-5 and V is TRBV3-1 (or the pseudogene TRBV3-2); 7 bases align to TRBD1. The V gene end was trimmed by 2 bases and the J gene end by 3 bases; junction bases not matched to a gene: 7. The CDR3 is 16 amino acids. From germline, CDR1 is LGHDT and CDR2 YNNKEL (reference sequence). CDR3 residues: CASSQPPGQPNQPQHF. Here the CDR3 DNA reads TGTGCCAGCAGCCAACCCCCGGGACAGCCCAATCAGCCCCAGCATTTT.

The table lists this clone with a few counts. The rearrangement uses TRBV6-5 and TRBJ2-7; the D gene is possibly TRBD2 (6 bases). V dropped 8 bases and J dropped 9 bases, with 14 bases sitting between them. Germline lookup yields CDR1 MNHEY and CDR2 SVGAGI. This CDR3 comprises 11 residues. The CDR3 sequence is CASSGTFGQYF. The CDR3 region has the DNA TGTGCCAGCTCTGGGACTTTCGGGCAGTACTTC.

The V and J genes are TRBV9 and TRBJ2-1; 12 bases agree with TRBD2. After removal of 3 bases from V and 8 bases from J, the junction contained 6 bases not matched to a gene. This CDR3 contains 15 residues. CDR1 is SGDLS, CDR2 YYNGEE, per germline. CDR3 nucleotides: TGTGCCAGCAGCGGGGCTAGCGGGAGGGCCTATGAGCAGTTCTTC. Protein: CASSGASGRAYEQFF.

The rearrangement joins TRBV27 to TRBJ2-7; 12 positions match TRBD2. The CDR3 runs 14 residues. With 4 bases clipped from V and 2 bases from J, the junction kept 0 bases outside the gene matches. Germline V lookup: CDR1 MNHEY, CDR2 SMNVEV (reference sequence). The CDR3 region is CASSSSGRAYEQYF. The CDR3 bases are TGTGCCAGCAGTTCTAGCGGGAGGGCCTACGAGCAGTACTTC.